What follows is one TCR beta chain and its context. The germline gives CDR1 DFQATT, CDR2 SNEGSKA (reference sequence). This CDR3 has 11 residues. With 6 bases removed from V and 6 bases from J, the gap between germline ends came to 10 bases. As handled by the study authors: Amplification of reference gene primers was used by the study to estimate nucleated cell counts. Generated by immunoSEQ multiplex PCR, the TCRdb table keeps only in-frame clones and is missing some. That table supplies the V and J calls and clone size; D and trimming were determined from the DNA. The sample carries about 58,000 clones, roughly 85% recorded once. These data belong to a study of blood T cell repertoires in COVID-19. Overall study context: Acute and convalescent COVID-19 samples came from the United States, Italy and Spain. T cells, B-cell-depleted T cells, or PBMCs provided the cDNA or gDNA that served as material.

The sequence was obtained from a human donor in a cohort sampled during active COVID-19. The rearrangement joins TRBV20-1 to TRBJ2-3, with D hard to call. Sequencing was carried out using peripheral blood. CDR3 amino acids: CSAPLSDTQYF. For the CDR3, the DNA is TGCAGTGCCCCCCTTTCGGATACGCAGTATTTT.